This T cell receptor (beta chain) was captured by sequencing in a study of regulatory dendritic cells for organ transplantation. Study-wide results and caveats: Regulatory dendritic cells appeared to expand memory CD8+ clones less than mature ones.

Sorted T cells were CFSE-labeled and cultured four to five days with allogeneic regulatory or mature dendritic cells at 1:10. Only in-frame clones appear in the TCRdb table, and some are missing; sequencing was by immunoSEQ multiplex PCR. The sample carries about 11,000 clones, roughly 71% recorded once. A note on this clone: Its antigen is as yet unknown.

The sequence came from a human donor in good health. Sequencing was performed on memory CD4+ T cells from blood cultured with regulatory dendritic cells. Subset: CD45RO+ memory T cells.

The CDR3 here is CASSLGGQGGIYGYTF. Written as DNA, the CDR3 is TGCGCCAGCAGCTTGGGAGGACAGGGAGGAATCTATGGCTACACCTTC. The rearrangement links TRBV5-1 to TRBJ1-2; 8 nucleotides match TRBD1. This CDR3 is 16 amino acids long. The J segment lost 4 bases and the V segment lost 0 bases, leaving 8 bases of the junction unmatched. Per the germline V gene, CDR1 is SGHRS and CDR2 is YFSETQ.